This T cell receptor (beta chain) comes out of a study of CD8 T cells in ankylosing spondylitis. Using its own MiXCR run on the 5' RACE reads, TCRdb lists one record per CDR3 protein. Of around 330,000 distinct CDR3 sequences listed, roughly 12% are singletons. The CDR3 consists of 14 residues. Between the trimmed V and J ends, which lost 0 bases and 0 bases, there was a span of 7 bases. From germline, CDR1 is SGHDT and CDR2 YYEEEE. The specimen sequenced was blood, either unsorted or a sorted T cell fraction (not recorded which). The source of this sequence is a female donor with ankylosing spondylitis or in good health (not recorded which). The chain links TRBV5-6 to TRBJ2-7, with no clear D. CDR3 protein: CASSLDLVSYEQYF. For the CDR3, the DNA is TGTGCCAGCAGCTTGGACTTGGTCTCCTACGAGCAGTACTTC.